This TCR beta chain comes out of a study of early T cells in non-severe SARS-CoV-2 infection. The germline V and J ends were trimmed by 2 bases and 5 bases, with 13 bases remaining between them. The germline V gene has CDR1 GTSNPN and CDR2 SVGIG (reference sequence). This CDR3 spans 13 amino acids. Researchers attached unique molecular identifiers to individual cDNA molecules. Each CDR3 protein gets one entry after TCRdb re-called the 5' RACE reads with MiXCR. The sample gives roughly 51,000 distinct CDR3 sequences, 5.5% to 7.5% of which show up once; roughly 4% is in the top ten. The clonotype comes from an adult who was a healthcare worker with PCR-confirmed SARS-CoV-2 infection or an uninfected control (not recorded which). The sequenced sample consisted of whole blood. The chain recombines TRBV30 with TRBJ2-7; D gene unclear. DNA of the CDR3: TGTGCCTGGAGTCGACGCAGAGATCACGAGCAGTACTTC. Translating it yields CAWSRRRDHEQYF.